Sequencing of this T cell receptor beta chain was carried out in a study of cytomegalovirus exposure and HLA in healthy donors. Study-wide results and limits: Being indistinguishable, some V segments were excluded, TRBV6-2 and TRBV6-3 among them. In a later analysis, compared with equally common non-associated chains, HLA-associated beta chains were more expanded. Beyond CMV serostatus, there was no information to go on about immune exposure. The study designated over 150 TCR beta chains cytomegalovirus-associated.

With 5 bases removed from V and 1 base from J, the gap between germline ends came to 12 bases. This CDR3 is 15 amino acids long. Germline CDR1 LGHNA, CDR2 YNFKEQ. PCR was performed using 60 Vbeta and 13 Jbeta primers. Produced via immunoSEQ multiplex PCR; TCRdb's table is partial and in-frame only. The sample consists of some 150,000 clones, roughly 10% of them appearing once. A word on this clone: Its antigen is not known.

The sequenced sample consisted of PBMCs. This chain joins TRBV4-2 and TRBJ2-1; possible D gene TRBD1, 6 bases. The source of this sequence is a male donor in good health and CMV-seronegative. Written as DNA, the CDR3 is TGTGCCAGCAGCGCCAAGGGGGATTCCTACAATGAGCAGTTCTTC. Translated, it gives CASSAKGDSYNEQFF.